This note documents a single T cell receptor beta chain sequence. The antigen it recognizes is unknown. Base-call qualities are not available, and no considerably larger clone is one nucleotide away. This sample is drawn from a study of blood T cell repertoires in COVID-19 (dated by TCRdb to about 2020). Study-wide context: Collaborator samples came from the United States, Italy and Spain and covered acute and convalescent phases of COVID-19. The material from the prospective study consisted of cDNA or gDNA derived from T cells, B-cell-depleted T cells, or PBMCs. Sample metadata almost always included a de-identified subject ID, COVID-19 status, age in years and sex. Samples came from the ongoing ImmuneRACE study (first 160 participants) plus 1,254 subjects from 6 global collaborators. Where HLA class I and class II types were available, the types were taken from metadata supplied by the sample provider, not from assay-based typing. The dataset comprised deeply sampled blood TCRbeta repertoires from subjects exposed to, actively infected with, or recovered from COVID-19. A freely available public database, intended as a resource for researchers studying the immune response to SARS-CoV-2, is where the repertoires were released. The paper's findings and limits, for the study overall: Clinical and demographic metadata were provided uncurated, with the amount varying by source and participant.

Its CDR3 holds 15 amino acids, cysteine through phenylalanine. The only DNA kept is the CDR3, 45 bases in frame from the first base. Relative to germline, V is 2 bases shorter and J is 3 bases shorter, with 10 bases between their ends. CDR1 and CDR2 are read off the germline V gene as MGHRA and YSYEKL. The collaborating institutions used their own protocols to collect whole blood in K2EDTA tubes. For TCRbeta analysis, collaborators shipped samples as frozen whole blood, isolated PBMCs, or DNA extracted from either of those sample types. The immunoSEQ Assay, a bias-controlled multiplex PCR, was used to amplify TCRbeta CDR3 regions from genomic DNA. For the original study's pipeline: Within the assay, amplification of reference gene primers was used to estimate how many nucleated cells each sample contained. To quantify the absolute abundance of each unique TCRbeta CDR3 rearrangement, sequence reads were collapsed and filtered. For each sample, productive Simpson clonality was calculated by taking the square root of Simpson's diversity index across productive rearrangements. The source is immuneACCESS, and TCRdb retained only in-frame sequences with V and J called. Part of the clones is not carried over; for the studies checked, unresolved V genes explain less than half of this, and the remainder is unexplained. V, J and clone size are taken as reported in that table, and D and trimming were inferred from the DNA itself. The sample yields tens of thousands of clones; approximately 82% were counted once. Roughly 5.6% of the sample goes to the ten largest clones.

This receptor was identified in a middle-aged man with active COVID-19. The V and J segments used are TRBV4-1 and TRBJ1-4; the D gene identity is not certain. Input material: peripheral blood. The nucleotide sequence reads as follows: TGCGCCAGCAGCCAAAACCCCACTTCTAATGAAAAACTGTTTTTT. Translated, it gives CASSQNPTSNEKLFF.